Listed below are T cell receptor beta chains from one sample, sequenced in a study of cytomegalovirus exposure and HLA in healthy donors. Libraries were prepared by immunoSEQ multiplex PCR; TCRdb keeps only in-frame clonotypes and omits some of them. The sample has 150,000 to 200,000 clones, 77% seen once; the top ten hold 1.5% to 2%. The sequenced material came from PBMCs. Source of these receptors: a young woman in good health and CMV-seronegative. CDR3s include the opening cysteine and the closing phenylalanine or tryptophan. The D gene is left open where the match is weak.

>.|TRBV18|TRBJ1-4
CASSPHPETNEKLFF
>TRBD2|TRBV29-1|.
CSVETAGVTSSYEQYF
>.|TRBV5-1|TRBJ2-5
CASSLFYSEETQYF
>TRBD2|TRBV4-2|TRBJ2-1
CASSQDSSGGAMGNEQFF
>.|TRBV28|TRBJ1-5
CASRKATEHSNQPQHF
>.|TRBV4-2|TRBJ1-3
CAGSLKPQGSSGNTIYF
>TRBD1|TRBV18|TRBJ1-4
CASSPPGQDLREKLFF
>TRBD1|TRBV6-1|TRBJ2-1
CASSELTGFNEQFF
>.|TRBV27|TRBJ2-7
CASRTGGYEQYF
>.|TRBV7-2|TRBJ2-3
CASRRQETDTQYF
>.|TRBV28|TRBJ1-3
CASSVTGRGSGNTIYF
>.|TRBV5-1|TRBJ1-1
CASRTTANTEAFF
>.|TRBV4-3|TRBJ2-2
CASSPMTAGPSGELFF
>.|TRBV19|TRBJ2-7
CASSTNSFGTGGYEQYF
>.|TRBV29-1|TRBJ2-7
CSVVRDSYEQYF
>TRBD1|TRBV28|TRBJ2-7
CASRTGGVYEQYF
>.|TRBV5-1|TRBJ2-7
CASSGGQGYYEQYF
>.|TRBV20-1|TRBJ1-2
CSAARVGYTF
>.|TRBV6-1|TRBJ2-1
CASSEATDTYNEQFF
>TRBD2|TRBV5-6|TRBJ2-3
CASSRTSGRAQDTQYF
>.|TRBV5-8|TRBJ1-2
CASSLPPGGYTF
>.|TRBV2|TRBJ1-5
CASSTRVGGYQPQHF
>.|TRBV6-1|TRBJ1-2
CASSQQGRGYGYTF
>TRBD2|TRBV5-1|TRBJ2-5
CASSSTSGSEETQYF
>.|TRBV27|TRBJ2-1
CASSLNNDEQFF
>TRBD1|TRBV27|TRBJ1-5
CASSQTGSGLEPQHF
>.|TRBV2|TRBJ1-2
CASSPWGAGGGGYTF